The present T cell receptor (beta chain) was sequenced within a study of T cell responses to AZD1222 COVID-19 vaccine. Overall study context: Both about-4-week and about-12-week second-dose recipients were combined.

Study-wide findings and caveats: The donor cohort was predominantly white British with a female majority, and clonal diversity may have been underestimated. Within unmutated variant regions lay the reported targets of nearly half of spike-specific TCRs. There were repertoire samples only from the period after the peak T cell response.

This clone was seen a single time. Its antigen remains unidentified. Clones were read by immunoSEQ multiplex PCR, and TCRdb kept only the in-frame ones, dropping some. The repertoire has tens of thousands of clones, roughly 90% of them found once; the top ten carry roughly 5.2%. The sample was peripheral blood, taken on day 0 of AZD1222 vaccination. The clonotype comes from an adult in good health.

In DNA form, the CDR3 reads TGTGCCAGCAGATACCGGGACACCCCCTATGGCTACACCTTC. Its protein is CASRYRDTPYGYTF. V and J are TRBV7-2 and TRBJ1-2, with a tentative D call TRBD1 (6 bases). The ends were cut back, 6 bases at V and 4 bases at J, with 15 bases in the middle. The CDR3 runs to 14 residues. Germline CDR1 reads SGHTA; CDR2 reads FQGNSA.